Listed here are 16 T cell receptor beta chains from one sample, sequenced in a study of OX40 agonist ivuxolimab in advanced cancers. Receptor amplification or capture employed the immunoSEQ multiplex PCR assay. Imported from immuneACCESS, the table was reduced by TCRdb to in-frame sequences with V and J called. These copies leave out some clones; in studies compared against another copy, an unresolved V gene accounts for under half, and the cause of the remainder is not known. The sample table contains 56,000 or so clones; only one count was recorded for roughly 85% of them. In total, the top ten clones hold 3.9% of the sample. The sample in question was CD4+ or CD8+ T cells sorted from blood, obtained in a trial of the OX40 agonist ivuxolimab. All receptors come from an adult with an advanced solid tumor such as melanoma, head and neck, liver or kidney cancer.

As regards this clone: A much bigger clone sits one base away, suggesting this may be a read error. This sequence joins TRBV6-6 and TRBJ1-5; D is uncertain. V was cut by 0 bases and J by 0 bases, with 6 bases left in between. The CDR3 has 15 residues. CDR1 MNHNY and CDR2 SVGAGI come from the germline V gene (reference sequence). Here the CDR3 DNA reads TGTGCCAGCAGTTACTCCAGGAATAGCAATCAGCCCCAGCATTTT. Translation: CASSYSRNSNQPQHF.

The V call is TRBV4-1, the J call TRBJ1-4; TRBD1 might be the D (5 bases). Per the germline V gene, CDR1 is MGHRA and CDR2 is YSYEKL. The CDR3 runs to 17 residues. The germline V and J ends were trimmed by 1 base and 0 bases, with 12 bases remaining between them. CDR3 sequence reads: CASSQGTGPATNEKLFF. CDR3 coding DNA: TGCGCCAGCAGCCAAGGAACGGGGCCGGCAACTAATGAAAAACTGTTTTTT.

This sequence joins TRBV13 and TRBJ2-3; a weak D match, TRBD2 (5 bases). Trimming removed 5 bases at V and 3 bases at J, with 15 bases between. CDR1 and CDR2 (germline): PRHDT, FYEKMQ (reference sequence). The CDR3 covers 15 residues. CDR3 amino acids: CASSHASFGTDTQYF. The CDR3 DNA is TGTGCCAGCAGCCACGCTAGCTTTGGGACAGATACGCAGTATTTT.

The J gene is TRBJ2-5, the V gene TRBV5-1, with unresolved D. Germline loops: CDR1 SGHRS, CDR2 YFSETQ. The germline V and J ends were trimmed by 0 bases and 5 bases, with 14 bases remaining between them. This CDR3 is 15 amino acids long. For the CDR3, the DNA is TGCGCCAGCAGCTTGGAGGCTGACACCTCGGAGACCCAGTACTTC. As protein: CASSLEADTSETQYF.

The CDR3 here is CAISFGTGNNEQFF. CDR3 coding DNA: TGTGCCATCAGTTTTGGGACAGGAAACAATGAGCAGTTCTTC. The gene calls are TRBV10-3 and TRBJ2-1; 8 nucleotides agree with TRBD1. CDR1 and CDR2 from the germline V gene are ENHRY and SYGVKD. V trimming: 5 bases; J trimming: 5 bases; junction bases outside the gene matches: 5. The length of the CDR3 is 14 residues.

This chain joins TRBV2 and TRBJ2-7; 9 nucleotides match TRBD1. Germline CDR1 and CDR2: SNHLY and FYNNEI. The CDR3 totals 15 residues. Trimming took 5 bases from V and 2 from J; bases not matched to a gene: 7. Here the CDR3 reads CASSHNGQGPYEQYF. In nucleotides, the CDR3 is TGTGCCAGCAGTCATAACGGACAGGGGCCCTACGAGCAGTACTTC.

J is TRBJ2-1 and V is TRBV7-2, with D possibly matching TRBD2 (6 bases). This CDR3 has 13 residues. Germline CDR1 SGHTA, CDR2 FQGNSA. V gave up 3 bases and J gave up 9 bases, with 12 bases separating them. DNA for the CDR3: TGTGCCAGCAGCTTCGAGGGGCGGGGTGAGCAGTTCTTC. This sequence encodes CASSFEGRGEQFF.

V and J are TRBV7-2 and TRBJ2-5; D is ambiguous. CDR1 and CDR2 (germline): SGHTA, FQGNSA. V shed 3 bases and J shed 5 bases, with 10 bases lying between them. This CDR3 spans 13 amino acids. The CDR3 sequence is CASSFMSSETQYF. In DNA, the CDR3 is TGTGCCAGCAGCTTCATGTCGAGCGAGACCCAGTACTTC.

The chain joins TRBV27 to TRBJ2-3; 8 bases are shared with TRBD2. CDR1 is MNHEY, CDR2 SMNVEV, per germline (reference sequence). V shed 1 base and J 4 bases; nucleotides not matched to a gene: 7. The CDR3 is 16 residues long. The CDR3 loop reads CASSLFLIAGSDTQYF. The CDR3 DNA is TGTGCCAGCAGTTTATTTTTGATAGCGGGGTCAGATACGCAGTATTTT.

This chain links TRBV2 with TRBJ2-6; D is unresolved. The CDR3 runs 15 residues. Germline assignment: CDR1 SNHLY and CDR2 FYNNEI. V was shortened by 7 bases and J by 0 bases, with 10 bases between the two germline ends. The CDR3 reads CASTYDSSGANVLTF. The CDR3 nucleotides read TGTGCCAGCACTTACGATAGCTCTGGGGCCAACGTCCTGACTTTC.

V usage is TRBV30 and J usage is TRBJ2-7; TRBD2 aligns across 7 bases. With 3 bases clipped from V and 0 bases from J, the junction kept 8 bases outside the gene matches. This CDR3 has 15 residues. The germline V gene has CDR1 GTSNPN and CDR2 SVGIG (reference sequence). The chain's CDR3 is CAWRFGGVISYEQYF. DNA of the CDR3: TGTGCCTGGAGGTTTGGGGGGGTTATCTCCTACGAGCAGTACTTC.

The chain links TRBV11-2 to TRBJ1-5; 11 bases are shared with TRBD1. Germline assignment: CDR1 SGHAT and CDR2 FQNNGV. The CDR3 covers 15 residues. J gave up 5 bases and V 4 bases, and 4 bases lay outside the gene matches. This chain's CDR3 is CASSSGQGVDQPQHF. CDR3 nucleotide sequence: TGTGCCAGCAGCTCGGGACAGGGGGTCGATCAGCCCCAGCATTTT.

The chain is built from TRBV5-5 and TRBJ1-6; D gene uncertain. The length of the CDR3 is 16 residues. The V gene lost 6 bases and the J gene lost 1 base, with 14 bases spanning the gap. Germline assignment: CDR1 SGHKS and CDR2 YYEKEE (reference sequence). For the CDR3, the DNA is TGTGCCAGCACCAGTAATAAGGGATCCTATAATTCACCCCTCCACTTT. This gives the protein CASTSNKGSYNSPLHF.

This sequence joins TRBV9 and TRBJ2-2; no reliable D call. This CDR3 region has 15 residues. Per the germline V gene, CDR1 is SGDLS and CDR2 is YYNGEE. The V and J ends lost 4 bases and 3 bases respectively, with 13 bases between them. The CDR3 sequence: CASSPGLRYTGELFF. As DNA, the CDR3 is TGTGCCAGCAGCCCGGGTCTAAGGTACACCGGGGAGCTGTTTTTT.

This chain uses TRBV11-2 with TRBJ2-5, with no clear D. This CDR3 is built from 11 residues. Germline values: CDR1 SGHAT, CDR2 FQNNGV. Trimming cost V 3 bases and J 5 bases, with 4 bases left between them. This chain's CDR3 is CASSFGETQYF. Here the CDR3 DNA reads TGTGCCAGCAGCTTCGGGGAGACCCAGTACTTC.

There are a few counts of this clone. The chain couples TRBV5-1 to TRBJ2-1; weak D call: TRBD1 (7 bases). CDR3 size: 15 residues. Trimming took 0 bases from V and 5 from J, leaving 12 bases between them. The V gene's germline CDR1 is SGHRS and CDR2 YFSETQ. This chain's CDR3 is CASSLGPRGDNEQFF. The CDR3 DNA reads TGCGCCAGCAGCTTGGGTCCCAGGGGGGACAATGAGCAGTTCTTC. Drawing the rest from reference TRBV5-1 and TRBJ2-1, the complete variable domain is KAGVTQTPRYLIKTRGQQVTLSCSPISGHRSVSWYQQTPGQGLQFLFEYFSETQRNKGNFPGRFSGRQFSNSRSEMNVSTLELGDSALYLCASSLGPRGDNEQFFGPGTRLTVL.